A selection of T cell receptor beta chains follows, all from one sample in a study of blood T cells in healthy people across ages. TCRdb reprocessed the 5' RACE reads with MiXCR, giving one entry per CDR3 protein. In the table there are fewer than 600,000 distinct CDR3 sequences, about 28% of which are singletons. The sample was also linked to a second study, of T cells of mothers and their children.

The sequenced material came from blood. The receptors shown here come from a boy between 2 and 10 years old in good health. Each CDR3 is given with its conserved first and last residue. A D gene is named only where the DNA matches it firmly. Expanded clones get a size class; other rows say once, few or many, or leave the size out.

TRBV5-5,TRBJ2-3,few,.,TGTGCCAGCAGCCAGGGTAGCTTGTCCGATACGCAGTATTTT,CASSQGSLSDTQYF
TRBV7-2,TRBJ2-1,.,TRBD2,TGTGCCAGCAGCTCGACTAGCCCCCAGTTCTTC,CASSSTSPQFF
TRBV6-5,TRBJ2-2,.,.,TGTGCCAGCAAGGGGACGGCGCTTCTGTTTTTT,CASKGTALLFF
TRBV20-1,TRBJ2-2,.,TRBD2,TGCAGTGCTAGACCCCGTGCTAGCGGGCTTACCGGGGAGCTGTTTTTT,CSARPRASGLTGELFF
TRBV14,TRBJ1-4,.,.,TGTGCCAGCAGCTCACAGGCTACGACTAATGAAAAACTGTTTTTT,CASSSQATTNEKLFF
TRBV11-2,TRBJ2-1,.,.,TGTGCCAGCAGCCCACCGGCCAGCAGGGATGAGCAGTTCTTC,CASSPPASRDEQFF
TRBV20-1,TRBJ2-5,many,TRBD2,TGCAGTGCTAGAGAGCAACTAGCGGGAGAGACCCAGTACTTC,CSAREQLAGETQYF
TRBV7-8,TRBJ2-3,many,TRBD2,TGTGCCAGCAGCTTAGGTTACAGCGGGGGGGACACAGATACGCAGTATTTT,CASSLGYSGGDTDTQYF
TRBV7-3,TRBJ2-5,.,.,TGTGCCAGCAGCTTAATGCAGGGGGCGGGGGAGCAGTACTTC,CASSLMQGAGEQYF
TRBV15,TRBJ2-5,few,.,TGTGCCACCAGCGTGGACATCCACGGGGAGACCCAGTACTTC,CATSVDIHGETQYF
TRBV7-9,TRBJ1-2,few,.,TGTGCCAGCAGCTCAAAAGGACGACGCCGGTCAGGCTATGGCTACACCTTC,CASSSKGRRRSGYGYTF
TRBV20-1,TRBJ2-5,few,.,TGCAGTGCTAGTTTAGGGGGTTTGGGAGAGACCCAGTACTTC,CSASLGGLGETQYF
TRBV6-6,TRBJ1-4,.,.,TGTGCCAGCAGTTACAAGTTGGGAGGGTTCGGGGAAAAACTGTTTTTT,CASSYKLGGFGEKLFF
TRBV21-1,TRBJ1-6,few,.,TGTGCCAGCAGCTCAAGAGATTCACCCCTCCACTTT,CASSSRDSPLHF
TRBV4-2,TRBJ1-2,once,.,TGTGCCAGCAGCCAAGATGGTGGAGGGTTCGCCTATGGCTACACCTTC,CASSQDGGGFAYGYTF
TRBV2,TRBJ1-5,few,TRBD1,TGTGCCAGCAGTGCCCGGACAGGGAGTAGCAATCAGCCCCAGCATTTT,CASSARTGSSNQPQHF
TRBV20-1,TRBJ2-7,few,.,TGCAGTGCTACCACCAGGGAAACCTACGAGCAGTACTTC,CSATTRETYEQYF
TRBV27,TRBJ2-2,.,TRBD2,TGTGCCAGCAGTTCCCGAGCTAGCGGGAAGTACACCGGGGAGCTGTTTTTT,CASSSRASGKYTGELFF
TRBV2,TRBJ1-2,.,.,TGTGCCAGCAGCCCTCAGGGCAGACTCAACTATGGCTACACCTTC,CASSPQGRLNYGYTF
TRBV2,TRBJ1-4,few,TRBD1,TGTGCCAGCAGTGGACAGGGCACTAATGAAAAACTGTTTTTT,CASSGQGTNEKLFF
TRBV7-2,TRBJ2-4,.,.,TGTGCCAGCGGGGGGCTGGGCAAAAACATTCAGTACTTC,CASGGLGKNIQYF
TRBV7-2,TRBJ2-7,many,.,TGTGCCAGCAGCTTAGACGGGCGTACCTACGAGCAGTACTTC,CASSLDGRTYEQYF
TRBV3-1,TRBJ2-2,.,TRBD2,TGTGCCAGTAGCCAAGGGTTCGGAGCGGGGACCGGGGAGCTGTTTTTT,CASSQGFGAGTGELFF
TRBV12-3/TRBV12-4,TRBJ2-5,few,.,TGTGCCAGCATCCCTGGGGGGGCTAGCTGGGAGACCCAGTACTTC,CASIPGGASWETQYF
TRBV7-9,TRBJ2-3,few,TRBD2,TGTGCCAGCAGTCGACTAGCGACAGATACGCAGTATTTT,CASSRLATDTQYF
TRBV25-1,TRBJ2-1,.,.,TGTGCCAGCACCATCCCCTGGAGCAATGAGCAGTTCTTC,CASTIPWSNEQFF
TRBV10-2,TRBJ2-7,.,TRBD2,TGCGCCAGCCGGGTGACTAGCGGACCCTACGAGCAGTACTTC,CASRVTSGPYEQYF
TRBV4-1,TRBJ1-2,few,.,TGCGCCAGCGGGAAGTCAGGGTCCTATGGCTACACCTTC,CASGKSGSYGYTF
TRBV4-1,TRBJ1-1,few,.,TGCGCCAGCAGACCCATCCGACAGGCCAACACTGAAGCTTTCTTT,CASRPIRQANTEAFF